This entry lists 20 T cell receptor beta chains sequenced from one sample in a study of cytomegalovirus exposure and HLA in healthy donors. Primers: 60 Vbeta forward and 13 Jbeta reverse. Using immunoSEQ multiplex PCR, the repertoire was profiled, and TCRdb retains in-frame clones only, with some absent. The sample has around 150,000 clones, roughly three quarters seen once. The specimen was PBMCs. The receptor source for this set is a male donor in good health and CMV-seropositive.

A single count supports this clone. The chain joins TRBV9 to TRBJ1-2; a possible D gene is TRBD1 (6 bases). The germline CDR1 and CDR2 sequences are SGDLS and YYNGEE. The CDR3 has 14 residues. V lost 3 bases to trimming and J lost 0 bases, with 9 bases between them. Written as DNA, the CDR3 is TGTGCCAGCAGCGGCCAGGGGACTAACTATGGCTACACCTTC. It translates to CASSGQGTNYGYTF.

The chain couples TRBV4-1 to TRBJ2-7; D is perhaps TRBD1 (5 bases). Germline CDR1 MGHRA, CDR2 YSYEKL. This CDR3 spans 14 amino acids. Deletions cut 0 bases from V and 4 bases from J, with 10 bases between. CDR3 loop: CASSQDGGAYEQYF. The CDR3 DNA sequence: TGCGCCAGCAGCCAAGATGGTGGGGCTTACGAGCAGTACTTC.

Regarding this clone: Other DNA sequences within the sample encode an identical CDR3. This rearrangement joins TRBV6-5 to TRBJ2-5, with a tentative D call TRBD2 (5 bases). V was clipped by 5 bases and J by 2 bases, with 15 bases between them. The CDR3 covers 15 residues. Germline CDR1 is MNHEY and CDR2 is SVGAGI. The CDR3 region is CASSASSDFQETQYF. The CDR3 DNA sequence: TGTGCCAGCAGTGCCTCGTCGGACTTTCAAGAGACCCAGTACTTC.

The J gene is TRBJ2-7, the V gene TRBV15; TRBD2 might be the D (6 bases). The V end was cut by 5 bases, the J end by 5 bases, with 19 bases between. Germline V CDR1 and CDR2: LNHNV, YYDKDF (reference sequence). The CDR3 totals 15 residues. Here the CDR3 DNA reads TGTGCCACCAGCGGCGGGGCGGGGCGGGCCCACGAGCAGTACTTC. Its protein product is CATSGGAGRAHEQYF. Variable domain in full (rest from reference TRBV15 and TRBJ2-7): DAMVIQNPRYQVTQFGKPVTLSCSQTLNHNVMYWYQQKSSQAPKLLFHYYDKDFNNEADTPDNFQSRRPNTSFCFLDIRSPGLGDTAMYLCATSGGAGRAHEQYFGPGTRLTVT.

The chain couples TRBV9 to TRBJ2-3; the match to TRBD2 covers 11 bases. The germline CDR1 and CDR2 sequences are SGDLS and YYNGEE. Losses at the gene ends were 7 bases for V and 3 bases for J; bases not matched to a gene: 4. The CDR3 has 14 amino acids. CDR3 sequence: CASGLAGGTDTQYF. CDR3 sequence (DNA): TGTGCCAGCGGTTTAGCGGGGGGGACAGATACGCAGTATTTT.

The chain uses TRBV6-5 and TRBJ2-3; maybe TRBD2 (5 bases). Deletions cut 6 bases from V and 8 bases from J, with 18 bases between. Germline lookup yields CDR1 MNHEY and CDR2 SVGAGI. The CDR3 is made up of 14 amino acids. CDR3 nucleotide sequence: TGTGCCAGCAGACTAGTTCCGGCCCGTGGTACGCAGTATTTT. Its translation is CASRLVPARGTQYF.

This clone was counted once. In nucleotides, the CDR3 is TGTGCCAGCAGCGTAACCCCTACTAACTATGGCTACACCTTC. It translates to CASSVTPTNYGYTF. The chain employs TRBV9 and TRBJ1-2; unclear D gene. From germline, CDR1 is SGDLS and CDR2 YYNGEE. CDR3 length: 14 amino acids. V was clipped by 1 base and J by 0 bases, with 7 bases between them.

Only a few counts were recorded for this clone. This chain uses TRBV18 with TRBJ2-1; no clear D gene. V was pared by 6 bases and J by 0 bases, with 9 bases between. Looked up from germline, CDR1 is KGHSH and CDR2 is LQKENI. The CDR3 is made up of 14 amino acids. Written as DNA, the CDR3 is TGTGCCAGCTCCCCTAGTAGCTCCTACAATGAGCAGTTCTTC. Residues: CASSPSSSYNEQFF.

This clone has just a few counts. V gene TRBV7-9 combines with J gene TRBJ2-1, with 7 nucleotides matching TRBD1. Germline V CDR1 and CDR2: SEHNR, FQNEAQ (reference sequence). V trimming: 5 bases; J trimming: 6 bases; junction bases outside the gene matches: 10. This CDR3 is 15 amino acids long. Written as DNA, the CDR3 is TGTGCCAGCAGCCCGCGAGGGGGCGAAATCAATGAGCAGTTCTTC. Translated: CASSPRGGEINEQFF. Based on the CDR3 plus reference TRBV7-9 and TRBJ2-1, the full variable domain is DTGVSQNPRHKITKRGQNVTFRCDPISEHNRLYWYRQTLGQGPEFLTYFQNEAQLEKSRLLSDRFSAERPKGSFSTLEIQRTEQGDSAMYLCASSPRGGEINEQFFGPGTRLTVL.

The chain combines TRBV18 with TRBJ2-3, with TRBD2 matching 7 bases. Germline CDR1 KGHSH, CDR2 LQKENI. Germline trimming cut 3 bases from V and 4 bases from J; bases unmatched to any gene: 13. The CDR3 loop spans 17 amino acids. In nucleotides, the CDR3 is TGTGCCAGCTCACCGAACGGCGGGGGTGGGAGTGCAGATACGCAGTATTTT. Its protein is CASSPNGGGGSADTQYF.

This rearrangement joins TRBV7-3 to TRBJ2-7; tentatively, D is TRBD1 (6 bases). Trimming cost V 5 bases and J 0 bases, with 11 bases left between them. CDR1 SGHTA and CDR2 FQGTGA come from the germline V gene. The CDR3 totals 14 residues. For the CDR3, the DNA is TGTGCCAGCAGCCCGACAGGAAGCTCCTACGAGCAGTACTTC. Encoded protein: CASSPTGSSYEQYF.

The chain uses TRBV7-9 and TRBJ2-1; D gene ambiguous. Trimming removed 2 bases at V and 8 bases at J, with 7 bases between. CDR3 length: 12 residues. Germline lookup yields CDR1 SEHNR and CDR2 FQNEAQ (reference sequence). The CDR3 nucleotides are TGTGCCAGCAGCTTACGAGGAGATGAGCAGTTCTTC. Protein: CASSLRGDEQFF.

This sequence joins TRBV5-1 and TRBJ1-1; 12 positions agree with TRBD1. The V and J ends lost 0 bases and 1 base, in that order; junction bases with no gene match: 7. Germline V gives CDR1 SGHRS, CDR2 YFSETQ. The CDR3 length is 18 residues. CDR3 DNA: TGCGCCAGCAGCTTGGGCCCGGGACAGGGGGCAAGGAACACTGAAGCTTTCTTT. It specifies CASSLGPGQGARNTEAFF.

The V gene is TRBV29-1, the J gene TRBJ1-5, with no clear D. The CDR3 contains 11 residues. In germline, CDR1 is SQVTM, CDR2 ANQGSEA. The CDR3 sequence is CRNESNQPQHF. In nucleotides, the CDR3 is TGCAGGAATGAGAGCAATCAGCCCCAGCATTTT.

The chain carries TRBV5-8 and TRBJ1-5; the D gene is possibly TRBD1 (5 bases). This CDR3 comprises 14 residues. CDR1 is SGHTS, CDR2 YDEGEE, per germline. V was cut by 2 bases and J by 1 base, with 7 bases left in between. The CDR3 nucleotides are TGTGCCAGCAGCTTTCAGGGCAGCAATCAGCCCCAGCATTTT. Translated, it gives CASSFQGSNQPQHF.

In its sample, this clone was seen a few times. This sequence joins TRBV6-6 and TRBJ1-5; 7 bases agree with TRBD1. Losses at the gene ends were 4 bases for V and 6 bases for J; bases not matched to a gene: 6. In germline, CDR1 is MNHNY, CDR2 SVGAGI (reference sequence). The CDR3 totals 14 residues. CDR3 coding DNA: TGTGCCAGCAGTTCACAGGGGAAGGGTCAGCCCCAGCATTTT. Its protein product is CASSSQGKGQPQHF.

J is TRBJ2-7 and V is TRBV7-9; 7 nucleotides agree with TRBD1. From germline, CDR1 is SEHNR and CDR2 FQNEAQ (reference sequence). The CDR3 runs 15 residues. J lost 2 bases, V lost 5 bases, and 9 bases had no gene match. CDR3 residues: CASSPLTGKAYEQYF. CDR3 DNA sequence: TGTGCCAGCAGCCCATTGACAGGGAAAGCCTACGAGCAGTACTTC.

J is TRBJ2-1 and V is TRBV4-1; D ambiguous. Germline V gene data show CDR1 as MGHRA and CDR2 as YSYEKL. The CDR3 consists of 14 residues. V was pared by 2 bases and J by 7 bases, with 12 bases between. The CDR3 loop reads CASSQTMPRNEQFF. The DNA of the CDR3 is TGCGCCAGCAGCCAAACTATGCCAAGGAATGAGCAGTTCTTC.

The chain has TRBV7-6 and TRBJ2-4; the match to TRBD1 covers 9 bases. Per the germline V gene, CDR1 is SGHVS and CDR2 is FNYEAQ. Trimming removed 1 base from V and 7 bases from J; junction bases left unmatched: 5. The CDR3 runs to 15 residues. CDR3 sequence: CASSLGDREGNIQYF. CDR3 coding DNA: TGTGCCAGCAGCTTAGGGGACAGGGAAGGGAACATTCAGTACTTC.

The chain has TRBV30 and TRBJ1-2; D gene unclear. The CDR3 runs 13 residues. The V end lost 2 bases, the J end lost 2 bases, and 9 bases lay between the germline ends. Germline V gene data show CDR1 as GTSNPN and CDR2 as SVGIG (reference sequence). CDR3 in amino acids: CAWSWAGNYGYTF. In DNA form, the CDR3 reads TGTGCCTGGAGTTGGGCGGGGAACTATGGCTACACCTTC.